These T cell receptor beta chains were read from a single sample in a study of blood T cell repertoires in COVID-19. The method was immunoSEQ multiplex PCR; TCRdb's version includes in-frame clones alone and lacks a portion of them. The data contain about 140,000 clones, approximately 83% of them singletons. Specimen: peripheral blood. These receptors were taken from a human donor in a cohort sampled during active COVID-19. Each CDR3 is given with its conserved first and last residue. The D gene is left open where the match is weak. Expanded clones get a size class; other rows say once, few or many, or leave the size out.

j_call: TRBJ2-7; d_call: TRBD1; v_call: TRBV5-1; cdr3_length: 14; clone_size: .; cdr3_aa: CASSFGQGLREQYF; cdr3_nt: TGCGCCAGCAGCTTCGGACAGGGCCTGCGCGAGCAGTACTTC
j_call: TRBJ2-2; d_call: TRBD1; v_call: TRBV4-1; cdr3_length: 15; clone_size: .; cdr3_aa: CASSLPDRVTGELFF; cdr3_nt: TGCGCCAGCAGCCTCCCGGACAGGGTCACCGGGGAGCTGTTTTTT
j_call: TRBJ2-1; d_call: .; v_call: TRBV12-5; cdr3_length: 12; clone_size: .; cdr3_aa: CASLGNYNEQFF; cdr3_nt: TGTGCTTCTTTGGGCAACTACAATGAGCAGTTCTTC
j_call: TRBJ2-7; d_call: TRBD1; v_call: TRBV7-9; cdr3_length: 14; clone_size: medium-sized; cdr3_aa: CASSPQTGVGEQYF; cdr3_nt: TGTGCCAGCAGCCCTCAGACAGGGGTGGGGGAGCAGTACTTC
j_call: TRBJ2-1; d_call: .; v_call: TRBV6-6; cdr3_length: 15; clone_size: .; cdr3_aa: CASSPRQGGYNEQFF; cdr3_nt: TGTGCCAGCAGCCCCCGACAGGGAGGCTACAATGAGCAGTTCTTC
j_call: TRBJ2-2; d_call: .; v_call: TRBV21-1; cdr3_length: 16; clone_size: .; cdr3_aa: CASSETVQGGTGELFF; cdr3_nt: TGTGCCAGCAGCGAAACTGTACAGGGGGGCACCGGGGAGCTGTTTTTT
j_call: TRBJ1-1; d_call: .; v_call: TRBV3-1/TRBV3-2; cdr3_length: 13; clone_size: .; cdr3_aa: CASSPRQINEAFF; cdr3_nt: TGTGCCAGCAGCCCCCGACAGATTAATGAAGCTTTCTTT
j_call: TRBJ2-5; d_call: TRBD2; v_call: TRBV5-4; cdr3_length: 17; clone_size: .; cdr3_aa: CASSLPSGGAGSKTQYF; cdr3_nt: TGTGCCAGCAGCTTGCCTAGCGGGGGGGCCGGTTCAAAGACCCAGTACTTC
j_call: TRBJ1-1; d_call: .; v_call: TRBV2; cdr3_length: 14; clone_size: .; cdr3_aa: CASRPGQLNTEAFF; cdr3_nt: TGTGCCAGCAGACCGGGACAACTGAACACTGAAGCTTTCTTT
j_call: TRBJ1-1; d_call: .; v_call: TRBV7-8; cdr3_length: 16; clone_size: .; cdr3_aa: CASSNRGGLVNTEAFF; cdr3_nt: TGTGCCAGCAGCAACCGCGGGGGGCTCGTGAACACTGAAGCTTTCTTT
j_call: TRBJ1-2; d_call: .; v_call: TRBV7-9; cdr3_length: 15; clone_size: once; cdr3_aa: CASSSWGDLYYGYTF; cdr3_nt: TGTGCCAGCAGCTCATGGGGGGACTTATACTATGGCTACACCTTC
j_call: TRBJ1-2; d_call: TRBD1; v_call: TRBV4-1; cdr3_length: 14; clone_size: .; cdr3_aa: CASSPGTDPYGYTF; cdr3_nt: TGCGCCAGCAGCCCCGGGACAGATCCCTATGGCTACACCTTC
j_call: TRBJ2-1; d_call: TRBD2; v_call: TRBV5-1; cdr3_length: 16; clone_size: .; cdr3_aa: CASSLALSSGGNEQFF; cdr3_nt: TGCGCCAGCAGCTTGGCCCTTTCTAGCGGGGGGAATGAGCAGTTCTTC
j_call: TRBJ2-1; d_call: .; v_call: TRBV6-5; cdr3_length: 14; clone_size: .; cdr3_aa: CASSYSWANNEQFF; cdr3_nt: TGTGCCAGCAGTTACTCTTGGGCGAACAATGAGCAGTTCTTC
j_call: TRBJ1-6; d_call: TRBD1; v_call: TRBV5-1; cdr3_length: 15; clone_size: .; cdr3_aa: CASTTLDRENTPLHF; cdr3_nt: TGCGCCAGCACCACATTGGACAGGGAAAACACACCCCTCCACTTT
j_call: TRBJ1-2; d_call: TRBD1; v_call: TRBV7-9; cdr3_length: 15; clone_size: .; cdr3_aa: CASSHWDRGRGGYTF; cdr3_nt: TGTGCCAGCAGCCACTGGGACAGGGGGAGAGGAGGCTACACCTTC
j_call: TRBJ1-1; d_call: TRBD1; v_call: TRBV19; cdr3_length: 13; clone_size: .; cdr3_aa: CASTWTGWTEAFF; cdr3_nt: TGTGCCAGTACCTGGACAGGCTGGACTGAAGCTTTCTTT
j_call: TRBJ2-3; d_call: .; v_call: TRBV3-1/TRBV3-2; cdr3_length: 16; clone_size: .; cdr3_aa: CASSPLGAFGADTQYF; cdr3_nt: TGTGCCAGCAGCCCCTTGGGGGCCTTCGGGGCAGATACGCAGTATTTT
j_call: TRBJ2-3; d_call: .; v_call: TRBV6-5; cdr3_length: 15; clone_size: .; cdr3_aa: CASSYFGQLGDTQYF; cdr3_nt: TGTGCCAGCAGTTACTTCGGACAGCTTGGAGATACGCAGTATTTT
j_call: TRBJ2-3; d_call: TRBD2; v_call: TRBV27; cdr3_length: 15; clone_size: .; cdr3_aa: CASRLAGGGTDTQYF; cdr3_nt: TGTGCCAGCCGCCTAGCGGGGGGCGGCACAGATACGCAGTATTTT
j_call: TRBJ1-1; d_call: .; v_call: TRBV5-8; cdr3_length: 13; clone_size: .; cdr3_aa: CASRATGNTEAFF; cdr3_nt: TGTGCCAGCAGGGCGACAGGGAACACTGAAGCTTTCTTT
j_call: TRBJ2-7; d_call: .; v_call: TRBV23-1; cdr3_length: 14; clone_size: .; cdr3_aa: CASSQSLQAYEQYF; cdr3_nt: TGCGCCAGCAGTCAATCACTACAGGCCTACGAGCAGTACTTC
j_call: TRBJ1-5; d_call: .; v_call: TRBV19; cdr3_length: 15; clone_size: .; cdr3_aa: CASSTSGRDNQPQHF; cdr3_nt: TGTGCCAGTAGTACGTCCGGGAGGGACAATCAGCCCCAGCATTTT
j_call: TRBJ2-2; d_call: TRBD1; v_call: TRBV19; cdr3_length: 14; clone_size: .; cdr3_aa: CASRGQGAVGELFF; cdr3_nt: TGTGCCAGTAGGGGGCAGGGGGCAGTCGGGGAGCTGTTTTTT
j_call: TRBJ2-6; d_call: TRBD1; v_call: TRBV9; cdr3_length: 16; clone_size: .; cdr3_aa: CASSVLGGAGANVLTF; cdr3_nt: TGTGCCAGCAGCGTATTAGGGGGCGCTGGGGCCAACGTCCTGACTTTC
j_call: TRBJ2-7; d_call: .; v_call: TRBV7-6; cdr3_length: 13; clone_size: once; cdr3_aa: CASSLGESYEQYF; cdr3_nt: TGTGCCAGCAGCTTAGGAGAGTCCTACGAGCAGTACTTC
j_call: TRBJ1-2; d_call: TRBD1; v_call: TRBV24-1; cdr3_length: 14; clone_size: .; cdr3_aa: CATSDSGTGFGYTF; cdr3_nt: TGTGCCACCAGTGACTCCGGGACAGGGTTTGGCTACACCTTC
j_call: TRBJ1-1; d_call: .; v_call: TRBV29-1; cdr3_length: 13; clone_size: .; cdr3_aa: CSVNRAGNTEAFF; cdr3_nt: TGCAGCGTTAACAGGGCAGGGAACACTGAAGCTTTCTTT
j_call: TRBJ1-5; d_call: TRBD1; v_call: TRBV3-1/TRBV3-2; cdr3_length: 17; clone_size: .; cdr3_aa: CASSKRPGGVSNQPQHF; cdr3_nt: TGTGCCAGCAGCAAACGTCCAGGGGGCGTTAGCAATCAGCCCCAGCATTTT
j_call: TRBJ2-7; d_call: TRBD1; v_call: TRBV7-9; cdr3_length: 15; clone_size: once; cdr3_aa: CASSLASTGAYEQYF; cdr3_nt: TGTGCCAGCAGCTTAGCATCTACAGGGGCCTACGAGCAGTACTTC
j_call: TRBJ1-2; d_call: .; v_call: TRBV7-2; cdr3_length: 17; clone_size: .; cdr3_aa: CASSLEPPGTRRGGYTF; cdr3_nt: TGTGCCAGCAGCTTAGAGCCCCCCGGGACACGACGTGGTGGCTACACCTTC
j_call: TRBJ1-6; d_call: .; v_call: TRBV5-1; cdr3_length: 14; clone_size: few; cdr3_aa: CASSLQGPNSPLHF; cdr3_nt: TGCGCCAGCAGCTTGCAGGGGCCAAATTCACCCCTCCACTTT
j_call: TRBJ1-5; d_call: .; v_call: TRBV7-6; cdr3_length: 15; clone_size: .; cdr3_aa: CASSPGNRVDQPQHF; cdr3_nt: TGTGCCAGCAGCCCCGGTAACAGGGTAGATCAGCCCCAGCATTTT
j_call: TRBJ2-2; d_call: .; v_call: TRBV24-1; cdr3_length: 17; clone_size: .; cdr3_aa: CATSDALTAANTGELFF; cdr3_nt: TGTGCCACCAGTGATGCACTGACGGCGGCGAACACCGGGGAGCTGTTTTTT
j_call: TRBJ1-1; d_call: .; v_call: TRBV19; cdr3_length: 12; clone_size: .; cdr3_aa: CASSFLYTEAFF; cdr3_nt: TGTGCCAGTAGTTTTTTATACACTGAAGCTTTCTTT
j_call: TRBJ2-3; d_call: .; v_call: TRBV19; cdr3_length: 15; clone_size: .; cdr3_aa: CASSGGGGRTDTQYF; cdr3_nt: TGTGCCAGTAGTGGAGGCGGGGGCCGCACAGATACGCAGTATTTT
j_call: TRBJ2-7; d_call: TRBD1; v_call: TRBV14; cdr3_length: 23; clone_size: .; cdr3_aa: CASSPGGFARGTSNRGRNYEQYF; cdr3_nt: TGTGCCAGCAGCCCGGGAGGATTTGCTCGGGGGACCTCCAACAGGGGGCGTAACTACGAGCAGTACTTC
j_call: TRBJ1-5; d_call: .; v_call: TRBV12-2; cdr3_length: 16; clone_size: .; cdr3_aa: CASRLLTGEEDQPQHF; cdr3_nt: TGTGCAAGTCGCTTATTGACAGGGGAAGAAGATCAGCCCCAGCATTTT
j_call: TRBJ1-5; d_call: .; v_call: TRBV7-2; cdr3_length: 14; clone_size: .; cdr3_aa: CASSLDTGGQPQHF; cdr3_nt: TGTGCCAGCAGCTTAGATACAGGAGGGCAGCCCCAGCATTTT
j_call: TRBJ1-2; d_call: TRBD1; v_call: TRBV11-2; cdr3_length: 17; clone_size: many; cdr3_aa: CASSPLIGTGVHYGYTF; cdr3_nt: TGTGCCAGCAGCCCGCTTATCGGGACAGGGGTTCACTATGGCTACACCTTC
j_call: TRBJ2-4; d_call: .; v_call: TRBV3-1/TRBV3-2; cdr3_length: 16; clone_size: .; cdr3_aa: CASSGRGRVTKNIQYF; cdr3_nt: TGTGCCAGCAGCGGCAGGGGCAGGGTGACCAAAAACATTCAGTACTTC
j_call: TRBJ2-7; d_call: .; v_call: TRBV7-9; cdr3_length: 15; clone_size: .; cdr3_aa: CASSFRQDRSYEQYF; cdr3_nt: TGTGCCAGCAGCTTCCGACAGGACCGTTCCTACGAGCAGTACTTC
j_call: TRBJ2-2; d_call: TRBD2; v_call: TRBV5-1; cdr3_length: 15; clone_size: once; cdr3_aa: CASSGSGGDTGELFF; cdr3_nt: TGCGCCAGCAGCGGTAGCGGGGGTGACACCGGGGAGCTGTTTTTT
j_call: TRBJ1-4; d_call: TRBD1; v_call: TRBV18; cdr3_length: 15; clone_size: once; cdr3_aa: CASSPPGQANEKLFF; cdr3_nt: TGTGCCAGCTCACCACCGGGACAGGCTAATGAAAAACTGTTTTTT
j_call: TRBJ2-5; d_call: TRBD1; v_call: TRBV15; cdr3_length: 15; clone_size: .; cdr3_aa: CATSRDRGSWETQYF; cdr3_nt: TGTGCCACCAGCAGAGACAGGGGGTCGTGGGAGACCCAGTACTTC
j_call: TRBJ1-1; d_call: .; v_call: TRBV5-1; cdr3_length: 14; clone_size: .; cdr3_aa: CASSPGRGYTEAFF; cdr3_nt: TGCGCCAGCAGCCCCGGAAGGGGGTACACTGAAGCTTTCTTT
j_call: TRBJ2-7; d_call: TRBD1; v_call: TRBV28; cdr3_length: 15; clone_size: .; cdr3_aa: CASSTPGQGSYEQYF; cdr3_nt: TGTGCCAGCAGTACCCCGGGACAGGGCTCCTACGAGCAGTACTTC
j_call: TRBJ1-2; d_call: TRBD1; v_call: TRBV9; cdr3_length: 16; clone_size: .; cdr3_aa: CASSPLTGALNYGYTF; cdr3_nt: TGTGCCAGCAGCCCTCTGACAGGGGCCCTTAATTATGGCTACACCTTC
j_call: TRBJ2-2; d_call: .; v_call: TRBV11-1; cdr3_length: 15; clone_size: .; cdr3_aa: CASSLGQFATGELFF; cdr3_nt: TGTGCCAGCAGCTTAGGACAGTTTGCCACCGGGGAGCTGTTTTTT
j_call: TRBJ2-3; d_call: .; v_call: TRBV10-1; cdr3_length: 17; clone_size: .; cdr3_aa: CASSEVGASAGTDTQYF; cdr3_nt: TGCGCCAGCAGTGAGGTCGGTGCATCGGCGGGCACAGATACGCAGTATTTT
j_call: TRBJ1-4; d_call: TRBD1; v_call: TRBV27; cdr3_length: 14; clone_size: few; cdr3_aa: CASRPGQGYEKLFF; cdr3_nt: TGTGCCAGCAGGCCCGGACAGGGATACGAAAAACTGTTTTTT